The entry that follows covers one T cell receptor (beta chain) sequence. The antigen remains undetermined. Repertoires were generated with immunoSEQ multiplex PCR, while TCRdb's copy carries only in-frame clones and drops some. The table includes under 170,000 clones, 75% to 95% detected once. The record originates from a study of T cell responses to AZD1222 COVID-19 vaccine. The germline V gene has CDR1 SGHVS and CDR2 FQNEAQ. Trimming stripped 5 bases from V and 8 bases from J, with 16 bases between. The CDR3 contains 14 residues. Study-wide points: The sample set comprised mostly white British donors with more females, and clonal diversity was possibly underestimated. Regions 160-218 and 743-854 dominated among vaccine-associated CD4 TCRs spanning spike.

The chain combines TRBV7-8 with TRBJ2-1; D gene ambiguous. The sequences come from peripheral blood, collected 28 days after the second AZD1222 dose. This receptor was taken from an adult who received the AZD1222 COVID-19 vaccine. In nucleotides, the CDR3 is TGTGCCAGCAGCAGAACGAGAGCAGGAGATGAGCAGTTCTTC. Encoded protein: CASSRTRAGDEQFF.